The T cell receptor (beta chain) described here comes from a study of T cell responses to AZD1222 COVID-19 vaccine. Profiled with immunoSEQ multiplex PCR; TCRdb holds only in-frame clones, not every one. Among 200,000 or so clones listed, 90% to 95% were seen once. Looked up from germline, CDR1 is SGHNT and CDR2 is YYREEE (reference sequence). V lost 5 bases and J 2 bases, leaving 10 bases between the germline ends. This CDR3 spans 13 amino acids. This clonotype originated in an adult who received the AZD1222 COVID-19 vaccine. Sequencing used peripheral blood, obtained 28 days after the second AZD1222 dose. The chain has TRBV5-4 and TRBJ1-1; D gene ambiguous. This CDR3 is CASSPGINTEAFF. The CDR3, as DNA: TGTGCCAGCAGTCCCGGGATAAACACTGAAGCTTTCTTT.